A single sample gave rise to the 24 T cell receptor beta chains below, sequenced in a study of blood T cell repertoires in COVID-19. Data came from immunoSEQ multiplex PCR; TCRdb stores just in-frame clones and leaves some out. The sample yields 150,000 to 200,000 clones, about 80% seen once. The sample taken for sequencing was peripheral blood. These receptor sequences come from a man aged 55-75 years with acute or convalescent COVID-19.

The chain links TRBV7-3 to TRBJ2-1; 8 bases fit TRBD2. Germline values: CDR1 SGHTA, CDR2 FQGTGA. The V and J ends lost 2 bases and 4 bases, in that order; junction bases with no gene match: 4. The CDR3 consists of 15 residues. The CDR3, as DNA: TGTGCCAGCAGCTTATACCTAGCGGGTTACAATGAGCAGTTCTTC. Translated: CASSLYLAGYNEQFF.

The chain carries TRBV6-4 and TRBJ2-7, with TRBD1 matching over 7 bases. The V gene end was trimmed by 9 bases and the J gene end by 3 bases; junction bases not matched to a gene: 11. The germline V gene has CDR1 MRHNA and CDR2 SNTAGT. CDR3 size: 14 residues. CDR3 nucleotide sequence: TGTGCCAGACCGAACAGGGGCGACGACTACGAGCAGTACTTC. As protein: CARPNRGDDYEQYF.

This chain links TRBV6-5 with TRBJ1-5; the D is unclear. The germline CDR1 and CDR2 sequences are MNHEY and SVGAGI. This CDR3 contains 14 residues. Trimming took 8 bases from V and 3 from J, leaving 14 bases between them. The CDR3, as DNA: TGTGCCAGCTCTAAGGTCCAGGACAATCAGCCCCAGCATTTT. Translated, it gives CASSKVQDNQPQHF.

The chain employs TRBV5-4 and TRBJ2-1; possibly TRBD2 for D (6 bases). Trimming removed 1 base at V and 4 bases at J, with 12 bases between. In germline, CDR1 is SGHNT, CDR2 YYREEE (reference sequence). The CDR3 extends over 15 amino acids. In DNA, the CDR3 is TGTGCCAGCAGCTTGACTAGCTCAGCTTACAATGAGCAGTTCTTC. Amino acid sequence: CASSLTSSAYNEQFF.

The chain carries TRBV30 and TRBJ2-1; a possible D gene is TRBD2 (5 bases). The germline gives CDR1 GTSNPN, CDR2 SVGIG (reference sequence). CDR3 length: 16 amino acids. With 0 bases removed from V and 7 bases from J, the gap between germline ends came to 19 bases. CDR3 residues: CAWSVTELVGANEQFF. The CDR3 DNA reads TGTGCCTGGAGTGTAACCGAACTAGTTGGAGCAAATGAGCAGTTCTTC.

This sequence joins TRBV10-2 and TRBJ2-7, with D perhaps matching TRBD1 (5 bases). The germline gives CDR1 WSHSY, CDR2 SAAADI. V dropped 3 bases and J dropped 7 bases, with 22 bases sitting between them. CDR3 length: 16 amino acids. The DNA of the CDR3 is TGCGCCAGCAGTGACCCCCCTACAGGATTGTTAGTAGAGCAGTACTTC. This gives the protein CASSDPPTGLLVEQYF.

J is TRBJ2-1 and V is TRBV12-1; the D call of TRBD2 is as the table states it, not checked on the DNA. TRBV12-1 has pseudogene status. This CDR3 region has 15 residues. Here the CDR3 reads CASSFGPSRVNEQFF. The DNA of the CDR3 is TGTGCCAGCAGCTTTGGACCTAGCCGGGTCAATGAGCAGTTCTTC.

The chain recombines TRBV4-2 with TRBJ2-3, with TRBD2 identical over 13 bases. Germline trimming cut 5 bases from V and 0 bases from J; bases unmatched to any gene: 8. CDR1 and CDR2 (germline): LGHNA, YNFKEQ. CDR3 size: 18 residues. In nucleotides, the CDR3 is TGTGCCAGCAGCGTCACTAGCGGGAGGGGCCCCAGCACAGATACGCAGTATTTT. Its translation: CASSVTSGRGPSTDTQYF.

This clone came up once. The chain carries TRBV3-1 (or the pseudogene TRBV3-2) and TRBJ1-5; 7 bases fit TRBD1. The CDR3 is 14 residues long. The V gene's germline CDR1 is LGHDT and CDR2 YNNKEL (reference sequence). V shed 4 bases, J shed 4 bases, and the junction held 4 bases outside the gene matches. CDR3 sequence reads: CASSLGTANQPQHF. The CDR3 DNA sequence: TGTGCCAGCAGCCTCGGGACAGCGAATCAGCCCCAGCATTTT.

The V and J genes are TRBV6-6 and TRBJ1-5; TRBD1 might be the D (5 bases). Germline V gene lookup returns CDR1 MNHNY and CDR2 SVGAGI (reference sequence). CDR3 length: 15 amino acids. V lost 4 bases and J 1 base, leaving 11 bases between the germline ends. CDR3: CASSSRVGSNQPQHF. The DNA of the CDR3 is TGTGCCAGCAGTTCCAGGGTGGGGAGCAATCAGCCCCAGCATTTT.

The chain has TRBV10-3 and TRBJ2-7, with 9 bases identical to TRBD1. The CDR3 spans 14 residues. Trimming at V came to 7 bases and at J to 5 bases, leaving 9 bases not matched to a gene. CDR1 and CDR2 from the germline V gene are ENHRY and SYGVKD. The CDR3: CAIMRGTGWDEQYF. The CDR3 nucleotides are TGTGCCATCATGAGGGGGACAGGGTGGGACGAGCAGTACTTC.

V usage is TRBV6-5 and J usage is TRBJ1-3, with 9 bases identical to TRBD1. Trimming at V came to 6 bases and at J to 0 bases, leaving 3 bases not matched to a gene. The CDR3 loop spans 15 amino acids. Germline V gene data show CDR1 as MNHEY and CDR2 as SVGAGI. CDR3 sequence (DNA): TGTGCCAGCAGGGGACAGGGCCTCTCTGGAAACACCATATATTTT. Amino acid sequence: CASRGQGLSGNTIYF.

This clone was observed a handful of times. This chain connects TRBV5-4 to TRBJ2-5; D is possibly TRBD2 (6 bases). V shed 1 base and J shed 4 bases, with 14 bases lying between them. Looked up from germline, CDR1 is SGHNT and CDR2 is YYREEE (reference sequence). The CDR3 has 15 residues. CDR3 amino acids: CASSLKRQGGETQYF. The CDR3 region has the DNA TGTGCCAGCAGCTTGAAAAGGCAGGGAGGAGAGACCCAGTACTTC.

The V and J genes are TRBV12-5 and TRBJ2-2; tentative D call: TRBD2 (6 bases). Trimming cost V 2 bases and J 3 bases, with 10 bases left between them. In germline, CDR1 is LGHNT, CDR2 FRNRAP. The CDR3 length is 15 residues. CDR3 bases: TGTGCTAGTGGTTTGCGGGGGAAGGACACCGGGGAGCTGTTTTTT. Protein: CASGLRGKDTGELFF.

This chain joins TRBV5-6 and TRBJ1-5, with a possible D match to TRBD1 (5 bases). This CDR3 is built from 14 residues. CDR1 is SGHDT and CDR2 is YYEEEE in the germline V gene. The V end lost 0 bases, the J end lost 7 bases, and 11 bases lay between the germline ends. The CDR3 loop is CASSLAGYRQPQHF. The CDR3 DNA follows: TGTGCCAGCAGCTTGGCTGGGTACAGGCAGCCCCAGCATTTT.

The V call is TRBV7-2, the J call TRBJ2-7; weak D call: TRBD2 (5 bases). The CDR3 length is 17 residues. V lost 4 bases to trimming and J lost 2 bases, with 21 bases between them. Germline V gene data show CDR1 as SGHTA and CDR2 as FQGNSA. As DNA, the CDR3 is TGTGCCAGCAGCTCAGCCTTCTTCGGGATGTTACCCTACGAGCAGTACTTC. This gives the protein CASSSAFFGMLPYEQYF.

The chain employs TRBV10-3 and TRBJ1-1; 7 bases are shared with TRBD1. CDR3 size: 15 residues. Trimming took 6 bases from V and 2 from J; bases not matched to a gene: 9. Germline lookup yields CDR1 ENHRY and CDR2 SYGVKD. The CDR3 sequence is CAIREGAEPNTEAFF. DNA for the CDR3: TGTGCCATCAGGGAGGGGGCAGAACCTAACACTGAAGCTTTCTTT.

This clone came up a few times. The chain has TRBV7-8 and TRBJ2-1; a weak D match, TRBD2 (5 bases). Germline CDR1 reads SGHVS; CDR2 reads FQNEAQ. V lost 0 bases to trimming and J lost 9 bases, with 12 bases between them. The CDR3 extends over 14 amino acids. The CDR3 nucleotides read TGTGCCAGCAGCTTAGCCACTAGAGCTCGTGAGCAGTTCTTC. Translating it yields CASSLATRAREQFF.

This clone occurred a few times. The rearrangement uses TRBV5-8 and TRBJ1-5, with TRBD1 identical over 8 bases. CDR1 and CDR2 from the germline V gene are SGHTS and YDEGEE. With V trimmed by 0 bases and J by 2 bases, 7 bases remained unmatched. The CDR3 length is 17 residues. CDR3 nucleotides: TGTGCCAGCAGCTTGGCCGGACAGGGACGGGGCAATCAGCCCCAGCATTTT. Its protein is CASSLAGQGRGNQPQHF.

V usage is TRBV13 and J usage is TRBJ2-7; D uncertain. The CDR3 runs 12 residues. V was cut by 4 bases and J by 0 bases, with 4 bases left in between. Germline-derived CDR1 and CDR2 are PRHDT and FYEKMQ (reference sequence). The CDR3 here is CASSSSSYEQYF. In DNA, the CDR3 is TGTGCCAGCAGCTCCTCCTCCTACGAGCAGTACTTC.

The chain links TRBV5-8 to TRBJ2-2, with 7 bases aligning to TRBD2. Per germline, CDR1 SGHTS and CDR2 YDEGEE. Trimming cost V 0 bases and J 3 bases; bases outside gene matches: 8. The CDR3 covers 17 residues. The CDR3 sequence is CASSLGGGVDDTGELFF. CDR3 nucleotide sequence: TGTGCCAGCAGCTTGGGGGGAGGGGTGGACGACACCGGGGAGCTGTTTTTT. Full variable domain (rest looked up from reference TRBV5-8 and TRBJ2-2): EAGVTQSPTHLIKTRGQQATLRCSPISGHTSVYWYQQALGLGLQFLLWYDEGEERNRGNFPPRFSGRQFPNYSSELNVNALELEDSALYLCASSLGGGVDDTGELFFGEGSRLTVL.

This clone occurred once. This sample includes further DNA sequences coding for the same CDR3. The V call is TRBV15, the J call TRBJ1-3; D gene unclear. The ends were cut back, 1 base at V and 1 base at J, with 8 bases in the middle. CDR3 length equals 15 residues. CDR1 and CDR2 from the germline V gene are LNHNV and YYDKDF (reference sequence). The CDR3 region is CATSRGGGSGNTIYF. For the CDR3, the DNA is TGTGCCACCAGCAGAGGAGGAGGATCTGGAAACACCATATATTTT.

Comment on this clone: The junction shows a germline mismatch at one end, possibly a read error. CDR3 nucleotides: TGTGCCCGCAGTGACGACGGGGGGGGCCCAGATACGCAGTATTTT. This sequence encodes CARSDDGGGPDTQYF. This chain joins TRBV6-4 and TRBJ2-3; 8 bases are shared with TRBD2. Per the germline V gene, CDR1 is MRHNA and CDR2 is SNTAGT. The length of the CDR3 is 15 residues.

The genes are TRBV9 and TRBJ1-1, with D possibly TRBD1 on 6 matching bases. V lost 7 bases and J 1 base, leaving 14 bases between the germline ends. CDR1 and CDR2 (germline): SGDLS, YYNGEE. There are 14 residues in the CDR3. CDR3 region: CASCRTAGNTEAFF. The CDR3 nucleotides read TGTGCCAGCTGCAGGACAGCTGGGAACACTGAAGCTTTCTTT.